Given below is one T cell receptor (beta chain) in context. The antigen is unknown. Sequenced by immunoSEQ multiplex PCR; TCRdb stores in-frame clones only, minus some. Of about 470,000 clones listed, 90% are singletons. This sample is drawn from a study of Ad26.COV2.S vaccination and SARS-CoV-2 variants. Points from the study as a whole: There was reportedly substantial breadth in spike-specific CD8+ and CD4+ T cell responses after vaccination. Placebo and vaccine recipients had non-spike TCR breadth that was similar.

Treatment defined: about 20 received Ad26.COV2.S at low or high dose, single or two shots; roughly five received placebo; per-sample allocation not given. Sampling took place 63 days after the first vaccine or placebo injection. This person who donated was an adult of 18-55 years in Boston. The V and J ends lost 8 bases and 4 bases, in that order; junction bases with no gene match: 8. The CDR3 has 15 residues. CDR1 SNHLY and CDR2 FYNNEI come from the germline V gene. This TCR was sampled from a person aged 18-65 years who received the Ad26.COV2.S COVID-19 vaccine or a placebo. The specimen was peripheral blood, collected in a trial of Ad26.COV2.S vaccine versus placebo. The chain carries TRBV2 and TRBJ2-3; TRBD2 matches at 11 bases. In DNA, the CDR3 is TGTGCCAGCCCTTTAGCGGGAGGGGCCGCAGATACGCAGTATTTT. Protein product: CASPLAGGAADTQYF.